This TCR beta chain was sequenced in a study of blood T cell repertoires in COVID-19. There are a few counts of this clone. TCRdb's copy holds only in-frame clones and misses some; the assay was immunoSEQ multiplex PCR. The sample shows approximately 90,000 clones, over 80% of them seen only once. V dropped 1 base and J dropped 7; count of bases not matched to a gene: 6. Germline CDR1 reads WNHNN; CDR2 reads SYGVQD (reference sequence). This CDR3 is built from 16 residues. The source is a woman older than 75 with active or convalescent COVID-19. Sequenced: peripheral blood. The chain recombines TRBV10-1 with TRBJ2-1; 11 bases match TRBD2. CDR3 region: CASSEFTSGGWNEQFF. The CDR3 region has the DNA TGCGCCAGCAGTGAGTTTACTAGCGGGGGATGGAATGAGCAGTTCTTC.